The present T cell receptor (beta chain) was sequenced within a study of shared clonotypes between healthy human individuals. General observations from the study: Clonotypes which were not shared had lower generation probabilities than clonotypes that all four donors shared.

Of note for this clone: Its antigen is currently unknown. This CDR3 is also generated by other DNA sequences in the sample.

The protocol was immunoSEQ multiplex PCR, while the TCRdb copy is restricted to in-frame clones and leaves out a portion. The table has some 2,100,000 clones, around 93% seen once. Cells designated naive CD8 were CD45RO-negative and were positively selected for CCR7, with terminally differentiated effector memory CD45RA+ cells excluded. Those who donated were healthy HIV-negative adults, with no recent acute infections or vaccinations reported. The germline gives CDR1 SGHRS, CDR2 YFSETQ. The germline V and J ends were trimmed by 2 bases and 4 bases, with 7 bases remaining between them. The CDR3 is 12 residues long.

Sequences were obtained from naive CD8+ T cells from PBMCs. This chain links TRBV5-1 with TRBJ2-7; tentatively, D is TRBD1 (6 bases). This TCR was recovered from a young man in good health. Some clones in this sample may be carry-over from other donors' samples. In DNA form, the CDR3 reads TGCGCCAGCAGCTTTCAGGGGTACGAGCAGTACTTC. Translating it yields CASSFQGYEQYF.